The T cell receptor (beta chain) described here comes from a study of control samples from healthy donors and cancer patients. Sequenced by immunoSEQ multiplex PCR; TCRdb stores in-frame clones only, minus some. The sample shows roughly 140,000 clones, 75% to 90% of them seen only once. Germline-derived CDR1 and CDR2 are SGHDT and YYEEEE. V lost 4 bases to trimming and J lost 3 bases; unmatched junction nucleotides: 6. The CDR3 totals 16 residues. The chain recombines TRBV5-6 with TRBJ2-2; TRBD1 matches 10 bases. This receptor was obtained from a man younger than 40 in good health. Sample: blood. CDR3 amino acids: CASSELDRGDTGELFF. CDR3 in DNA: TGTGCCAGCAGCGAATTGGACAGGGGGGACACCGGGGAGCTGTTTTTT.